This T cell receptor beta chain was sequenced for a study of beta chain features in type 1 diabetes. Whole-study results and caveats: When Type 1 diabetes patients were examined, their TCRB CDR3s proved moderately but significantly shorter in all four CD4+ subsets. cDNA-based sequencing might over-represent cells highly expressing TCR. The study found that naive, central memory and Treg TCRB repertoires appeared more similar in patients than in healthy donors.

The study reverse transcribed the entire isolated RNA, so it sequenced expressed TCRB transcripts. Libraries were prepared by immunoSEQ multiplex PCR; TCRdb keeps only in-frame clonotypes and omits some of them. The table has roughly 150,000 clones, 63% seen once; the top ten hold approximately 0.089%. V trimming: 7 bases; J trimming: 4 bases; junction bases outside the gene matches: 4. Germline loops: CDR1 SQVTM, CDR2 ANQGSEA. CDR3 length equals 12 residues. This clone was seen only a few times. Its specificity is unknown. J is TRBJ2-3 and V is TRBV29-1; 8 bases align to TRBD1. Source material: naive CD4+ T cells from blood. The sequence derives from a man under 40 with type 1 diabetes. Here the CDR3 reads CSADRAADTQYF. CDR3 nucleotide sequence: TGCAGCGCGGACAGGGCGGCAGATACGCAGTATTTT.